This T cell receptor beta chain was captured by sequencing in a study of shared clonotypes between healthy human individuals. Study information: Samples came from two female and three male donors aged 18 to 49. General study findings and limits: Non-shared clonotypes were found to have lower generation probabilities than the clonotypes that were shared by all four of the sorted-subset donors. Sampling covered blood only; tissue repertoires likely differ.

Trimming pared 1 base from V and 2 bases from J, leaving 13 bases between. CDR1 is SGDLS, CDR2 YYNGEE, per germline. The CDR3 has 15 residues. Authors' data handling: Filtering differed, since immunoSEQ gave only junction sequences and no quality scores. Profiled with immunoSEQ multiplex PCR; TCRdb holds only in-frame clones, not every one. The V and J calls and clone size are taken from that table; D and trimming were inferred from the DNA. This sample has some 1.4 million clones, with approximately 96% found just once. Points on this clone: As yet, its antigen is unknown.

The clonotype was recovered from a man in his thirties or forties in good health. What was sequenced was naive CD4+ T cells sorted from blood. The subset is: CD45RA+ positively selected. The chain joins TRBV9 to TRBJ2-7, with D maybe TRBD1 (6 bases). CDR3: CASSVSGQGPYEQYF. CDR3 bases: TGTGCCAGCAGCGTATCAGGGCAGGGGCCCTACGAGCAGTACTTC.